Listed here is a single T cell receptor (beta chain). Synthesis of TCR cDNA relied on 5'RACE template switching, which attached a universal primer site and UMIs. TCRdb reprocessed the 5' RACE reads via MiXCR and lists one record per CDR3 protein. Here the sample spans about 260,000 distinct CDR3 sequences, about 5.2% being singletons. These data belong to a study of T cells after yellow fever vaccination. The germline gives CDR1 LNHDA, CDR2 SQIVND (reference sequence). V was trimmed by 6 bases and J by 6 bases, leaving 20 bases between them. This CDR3 is 15 amino acids long. The clonotype originates from a man aged 18 to 29 who received the YFV17D yellow fever vaccine. V and J are TRBV19 and TRBJ1-1, with a tentative D call TRBD1 (6 bases). The input for sequencing was CD4+ T cells sorted from PBMCs, taken on the day of the yellow fever booster vaccination. The DNA for the CDR3 is TGTGCCAGTAGAAGTGGGGGGGGCGGATGGCCTGAAGCTTTCTTT. Encoded protein: CASRSGGGGWPEAFF.